This T cell receptor beta chain derives from a study of blood T cell repertoires in COVID-19 (dated by TCRdb to 2019 to 2021). Looking at the study overall: Collaborator samples came from the United States, Italy and Spain and covered acute and convalescent phases of COVID-19. The material from the prospective study consisted of cDNA or gDNA derived from T cells, B-cell-depleted T cells, or PBMCs. The dataset comprised deeply sampled blood TCRbeta repertoires from subjects exposed to, actively infected with, or recovered from COVID-19. The repertoires were released in a freely available public database meant as a resource for research on the immune response to SARS-CoV-2. The samples were drawn from the first 160 participants of the ongoing ImmuneRACE study and from 1,254 subjects provided by 6 global collaborators. A de-identified subject ID, COVID-19 status, age in years and sex were almost always included in the sample metadata. Where available, HLA class I and class II types were taken from metadata supplied by the sample provider and were not determined by assay-based typing. General findings and caveats noted by the study authors: The quantity of clinical and demographic metadata differed by source and by participant and was supplied without curation.

Participants in the prospective study were enrolled through a virtual design, were aged 18 to 89 years, and lived in 24 United States geographic areas. To assign participants to cohorts, the prospective study relied on clinical history that participants themselves reported in a screening survey and a study questionnaire. For ImmuneRACE Cohort 3, a participant was defined as recovered based on two consecutive negative NP/OP PCR tests, clearance by a healthcare professional, or resolution of symptoms. Each participant in the prospective study had whole blood, serum and a nasopharyngeal or oropharyngeal swab collected by mobile phlebotomists. Additional blood draws and questionnaires over an approximately 2-month period could optionally be provided by prospective study participants. Prospective study blood samples were shipped either frozen or at room temperature before DNA extraction. TCRbeta CDR3 regions were amplified from genomic DNA using the immunoSEQ Assay, a bias-controlled multiplex PCR. From the authors' description of their analysis: The number of nucleated cells in each sample was estimated from the amplification of reference gene primers within the assay. To quantify the absolute abundance of each unique TCRbeta CDR3 rearrangement, sequence reads were collapsed and filtered. For each sample, productive Simpson clonality was calculated as the square root of Simpson's diversity index over productive rearrangements. TCRdb holds this immuneACCESS table with in-frame rearrangements only. Some clones are missing; in checked studies, unresolved V genes explain under half, and the rest has no known cause. That table is the source of V, J and clone size, and D and trimming were worked out from the DNA. This sample lists roughly 300,000 clones; 80% to 90% were detected once. Clones ranked in the top ten supply more than 9% of the sample.

Trimming removed 1 base from V and 0 bases from J, leaving 13 bases between the germline ends. There are 18 amino acids in the CDR3, from cysteine to phenylalanine inclusive. Only the CDR3 portion is preserved as DNA: 54 bases, with reading frame beginning at the first base. The CDR1 and CDR2 encoded by the germline V gene (reference sequence) are LGHDT and YNNKEL. Turning to this clone: This receptor's antigen is unknown. Per-base quality was not reported, and no clone a single base away is much larger than it.

Sequencing was done on a sample of PBMCs or T cells enriched from blood (not recorded which). The sequence is built from TRBV3-1 (or the pseudogene TRBV3-2) and TRBJ2-6, and the D gene may be TRBD1, 5 bases matching. This TCR derives from a woman aged 18-29 years who had recovered from COVID-19. The CDR3 region has the sequence CASSQARQGGSGANVLTF. The nucleotide sequence is given as TGTGCCAGCAGCCAAGCTCGGCAGGGCGGCTCTGGGGCCAACGTCCTGACTTTC.